One sample yielded the 27 T cell receptor beta chains listed below, sequenced in a study of preoperative IRX-2 immunotherapy in early breast cancer. Treatment indicated: preoperative locoregional IRX-2 cytokine immunotherapy. Repertoires were generated with immunoSEQ multiplex PCR, while TCRdb's copy carries only in-frame clones and drops some. The table includes under 3,500 clones, less than 75% detected once. The starting material was tumor tissue, obtained after IRX-2 immunotherapy. All receptors come from a human donor with breast cancer.

V usage is TRBV30 and J usage is TRBJ2-3; 7 bases line up with TRBD1. After removal of 0 bases from V and 2 bases from J, the junction contained 5 bases not matched to a gene. CDR1 and CDR2 from the germline V gene are GTSNPN and SVGIG (reference sequence). The CDR3 covers 15 residues. This chain's CDR3 is CAWSVGGGYTDTQYF. DNA of the CDR3: TGTGCCTGGAGTGTAGGGGGCGGCTACACAGATACGCAGTATTTT.

For the CDR3, the DNA is TGTGCCAGCAGCGACACAGGGGGTCAGTCCTACAATGAGCAGTTCTTC. Translated, it gives CASSDTGGQSYNEQFF. The rearrangement links TRBV11-3 to TRBJ2-1; 8 nucleotides agree with TRBD1. The CDR3 contains 16 residues. Germline-derived CDR1 and CDR2 are SGHNT and YENEEA. V trimming: 5 bases; J trimming: 1 base; junction bases outside the gene matches: 7.

The chain recombines TRBV6-8 with TRBJ2-5, with TRBD1 matching 7 bases. This CDR3 is 14 amino acids long. Germline V CDR1 and CDR2: MNHGY, SAAAGT. The J segment lost 5 bases and the V segment lost 0 bases, leaving 3 bases of the junction unmatched. CDR3 in amino acids: CASSYSTGWETQYF. CDR3 coding DNA: TGTGCCAGCAGTTACTCGACAGGGTGGGAGACCCAGTACTTC.

The CDR3 sequence: CASSSRQSLYNEQFF. The CDR3 nucleotides read TGCGCCAGCAGCTCCCGACAGAGTCTCTACAATGAGCAGTTCTTC. J is TRBJ2-1 and V is TRBV5-1; maybe TRBD1 (5 bases). Germline CDR1 SGHRS, CDR2 YFSETQ. CDR3 size: 15 residues. V was pared by 3 bases and J by 3 bases, with 13 bases between.

This chain links TRBV6-8 with TRBJ2-1, with D possibly being TRBD2 (6 bases). The CDR3 length is 16 residues. Germline V gives CDR1 MNHGY, CDR2 SAAAGT. The V and J ends lost 5 bases and 3 bases respectively, with 17 bases between them. This CDR3 reads CASSRSGLVIYNEQFF. The CDR3 bases are TGTGCCAGCAGTCGGTCGGGACTGGTGATCTACAATGAGCAGTTCTTC.

The V and J genes are TRBV11-3 and TRBJ2-2; D is perhaps TRBD1 (6 bases). CDR3 size: 14 residues. V was cut by 2 bases and J by 6 bases, with 10 bases left in between. The germline V gene encodes CDR1 SGHNT and CDR2 YENEEA. This CDR3 reads CASSLHRAAGELFF. CDR3 nucleotides: TGTGCCAGCAGCTTACACAGGGCGGCCGGGGAGCTGTTTTTT. Complete variable domain (other parts from reference TRBV11-3 and TRBJ2-2): EAGVVQSPRYKIIEKKQPVAFWCNPISGHNTLYWYLQNLGQGPELLIRYENEEAVDDSQLPKDRFSAERLKGVDSTLKIQPAELGDSAVYLCASSLHRAAGELFFGEGSRLTVL.

CDR3 residues: CASSLGGQGQAEAFF. The CDR3 region has the DNA TGCGCCAGCAGCTTGGGTGGACAGGGGCAAGCTGAAGCTTTCTTT. The chain carries TRBV5-1 and TRBJ1-1; 9 nucleotides line up with TRBD1. The CDR3 totals 15 residues. Unmatched junction bases numbered 6, after V lost 0 bases and J lost 6 bases. Germline-derived CDR1 and CDR2 are SGHRS and YFSETQ.

The V gene is TRBV12-5, the J gene TRBJ2-5; the match to TRBD1 covers 12 bases. V shed 0 bases and J 4 bases; nucleotides not matched to a gene: 6. Germline values: CDR1 LGHNT, CDR2 FRNRAP. CDR3 size: 17 residues. The CDR3 region is CASGLVMGQGAGETQYF. The CDR3 nucleotides are TGTGCTAGTGGTTTGGTTATGGGACAGGGGGCTGGAGAGACCCAGTACTTC.

This clone was seen a few times. V usage is TRBV18 and J usage is TRBJ2-5; D call uncertain. V lost 2 bases, J lost 5 bases, and 9 bases lay in between. Germline assignment: CDR1 KGHSH and CDR2 LQKENI. The CDR3 has 13 residues. CDR3 sequence: CASSPMVAETQYF. The DNA for the CDR3 is TGTGCCAGCTCACCAATGGTAGCTGAGACCCAGTACTTC.

The rearrangement links TRBV6-8 to TRBJ1-5, with D unresolved. Germline values: CDR1 MNHGY, CDR2 SAAAGT. The CDR3 has 14 residues. The V end lost 5 bases, the J end lost 3 bases, and 11 bases lay between the germline ends. CDR3 amino acids: CASSTGVTNQPQHF. CDR3 bases: TGTGCCAGCAGTACCGGGGTCACCAATCAGCCCCAGCATTTT.

The rearrangement joins TRBV6-8 to TRBJ1-1, with D hard to call. CDR3 size: 14 residues. Germline CDR1 MNHGY, CDR2 SAAAGT. Deletions cut 7 bases from V and 2 bases from J, with 14 bases between. The CDR3 sequence: CASKNLRENTEAFF. CDR3 coding DNA: TGTGCCAGCAAGAATTTACGGGAAAACACTGAAGCTTTCTTT.

The V and J genes are TRBV6-8 and TRBJ1-1; D might be TRBD1 (5 bases). This CDR3 is 13 amino acids long. Trimming shortened V by 7 bases and J by 6 bases, and 15 bases separated the two germline ends. Germline V lookup: CDR1 MNHGY, CDR2 SAAAGT. CDR3 bases: TGTGCCAGCATCAGAGGGGAGTGGGCTGAAGCTTTCTTT. This encodes CASIRGEWAEAFF.

This chain joins TRBV6-8 and TRBJ2-7; D might be TRBD2 (6 bases). This CDR3 has 17 amino acids. Trimming cost V 5 bases and J 0 bases, with 20 bases left between them. The V gene's germline CDR1 is MNHGY and CDR2 SAAAGT. CDR3 bases: TGTGCCAGCAGTGACGGGCGGTGGGGGACTCTCTCCTACGAGCAGTACGTC. It translates to CASSDGRWGTLSYEQYV.

This clone was counted once. The J gene is TRBJ1-4, the V gene TRBV7-1; no definite D call. TRBV7-1 is given ORF status, its function remaining uncertain. This CDR3 is built from 13 residues. Trimming pared 4 bases from V and 8 bases from J, leaving 11 bases between. DNA for the CDR3: TGTGCCAGCAGCTTAGTAACGGGGGAAAAACTGTTTTTT. Its protein is CASSLVTGEKLFF.

V is TRBV15 and J is TRBJ2-5; D is perhaps TRBD2 (6 bases). Deletions cut 0 bases from V and 2 bases from J, with 10 bases between. The CDR3 is made up of 15 amino acids. Germline V gene data show CDR1 as LNHNV and CDR2 as YYDKDF (reference sequence). The CDR3 DNA reads TGTGCCACCAGCAGAGATAGACTAGGGCAAGAGACCCAGTACTTC. It yields the protein CATSRDRLGQETQYF.

Judged by abundance, this clone is large. The CDR3 DNA is TGTGCCAGCAGCTTAAACCCCAGGGGGAGCTCCTACGAGCAGTACTTC. Translating it yields CASSLNPRGSSYEQYF. V gene TRBV11-3 combines with J gene TRBJ2-7; 7 nucleotides align to TRBD1. Germline V CDR1 and CDR2: SGHNT, YENEEA. This CDR3 region has 16 residues. With 2 bases clipped from V and 0 bases from J, the junction kept 7 bases outside the gene matches. Variable domain in full (rest from reference TRBV11-3 and TRBJ2-7): EAGVVQSPRYKIIEKKQPVAFWCNPISGHNTLYWYLQNLGQGPELLIRYENEEAVDDSQLPKDRFSAERLKGVDSTLKIQPAELGDSAVYLCASSLNPRGSSYEQYFGPGTRLTVT.

This clone was found once. This chain connects TRBV11-3 to TRBJ1-1; 7 nucleotides line up with TRBD1. Unmatched junction bases numbered 14, after V lost 3 bases and J lost 1 base. CDR3 size: 18 residues. Looked up from germline, CDR1 is SGHNT and CDR2 is YENEEA. CDR3: CASSLRGRWGTTNTEAFF. The DNA for the CDR3 is TGTGCCAGCAGCTTGAGGGGGCGCTGGGGCACGACGAACACTGAAGCTTTCTTT. The whole variable domain, filled in from reference TRBV11-3 and TRBJ1-1, reads EAGVVQSPRYKIIEKKQPVAFWCNPISGHNTLYWYLQNLGQGPELLIRYENEEAVDDSQLPKDRFSAERLKGVDSTLKIQPAELGDSAVYLCASSLRGRWGTTNTEAFFGQGTRLTVV.

The V gene is TRBV19, the J gene TRBJ1-4, with a possible D match to TRBD1 (6 bases). The germline gives CDR1 LNHDA, CDR2 SQIVND (reference sequence). CDR3 length: 15 residues. V dropped 5 bases and J dropped 4 bases, with 14 bases sitting between them. The chain's CDR3 is CASSPRRGINEKLFF. CDR3 nucleotide sequence: TGTGCCAGTAGTCCCCGTAGGGGGATTAATGAAAAACTGTTTTTT.

J is TRBJ2-5 and V is TRBV25-1; the D gene is possibly TRBD2 (6 bases). This CDR3 spans 15 amino acids. Per the germline V gene, CDR1 is MGHDK and CDR2 is SYGVNS. Trimming pared 9 bases from V and 2 bases from J, leaving 19 bases between. The CDR3 DNA sequence: TGTGCCAGTCGCCCCCGGGGCGCGGGGCAAGAGACCCAGTACTTC. Translation: CASRPRGAGQETQYF.

The chain carries TRBV5-1 and TRBJ2-2, with 8 nucleotides matching TRBD2. The germline V gene encodes CDR1 SGHRS and CDR2 YFSETQ. This CDR3 has 17 amino acids. J gave up 7 bases and V 0 bases, and 11 bases lay outside the gene matches. The CDR3 sequence is CASSLGSGAPWDGELFF. CDR3 bases: TGCGCCAGCAGCTTGGGTAGCGGGGCTCCCTGGGACGGGGAGCTGTTTTTT.

This clone was observed a single time. This chain connects TRBV18 to TRBJ1-1; D is uncertain. Trimming pared 3 bases from V and 7 bases from J, leaving 9 bases between. Germline CDR1 KGHSH, CDR2 LQKENI. The CDR3 consists of 12 residues. In DNA, the CDR3 is TGTGCCAGCTCACCTGATGGCAATGAAGCTTTCTTT. Protein: CASSPDGNEAFF. Variable domain in full (rest from reference TRBV18 and TRBJ1-1): NAGVMQNPRHLVRRRGQEARLRCSPMKGHSHVYWYRQLPEEGLKFMVYLQKENIIDESGMPKERFSAEFPKEGPSILRIQQVVRGDSAAYFCASSPDGNEAFFGQGTRLTVV.

On this clone itself: At least one base is unread or ambiguous, so its residue appears as X. CDR3 nucleotide sequence: TGTGCCAGCAGTTCCGGGACAGTAAAKGAAAAACTGTTTTTT. Amino acid sequence: CASSSGTVXEKLFF. This chain joins TRBV28 and TRBJ1-4, with TRBD1 identical over 7 bases. Germline V gives CDR1 MDHEN, CDR2 SYDVKM. This CDR3 is 14 amino acids long. Trimming cost V 4 bases and J 8 bases; bases outside gene matches: 7.

This sequence joins TRBV11-3 and TRBJ2-2; possible D gene TRBD1, 5 bases. The CDR3 is 15 amino acids. The ends were cut back, 0 bases at V and 8 bases at J, with 13 bases in the middle. Germline V CDR1 and CDR2: SGHNT, YENEEA. DNA of the CDR3: TGTGCCAGCAGCTTAGATCCGACAGCATCAGGGGAGCTGTTTTTT. Protein product: CASSLDPTASGELFF.

This clone was counted once. This sequence joins TRBV6-8 and TRBJ1-2, with TRBD1 matching 7 bases. CDR3 length: 13 residues. J was trimmed by 6 bases and V by 2 bases; bases with no gene match: 3. Germline values: CDR1 MNHGY, CDR2 SAAAGT. This CDR3 is CASSYSRGHGYTF. CDR3 nucleotide sequence: TGTGCCAGCAGTTACAGTAGGGGGCATGGCTACACCTTC.

The chain carries TRBV6-1 and TRBJ2-7; D remains unclear. V was cut by 1 base and J by 2 bases, with 15 bases left in between. Germline V gene sequence: CDR1 MNHNS, CDR2 SASEGT. CDR3 length equals 16 residues. CDR3 bases: TGTGCCAGCAGTGAAGGGTCGGGTGGCAAGCCCTACGAGCAGTACGTC. This translates into CASSEGSGGKPYEQYV.

The chain joins TRBV6-8 to TRBJ1-2; TRBD1 aligns across 7 bases. Germline CDR1 reads MNHGY; CDR2 reads SAAAGT. The J segment lost 2 bases and the V segment lost 5 bases, leaving 8 bases of the junction unmatched. CDR3 size: 15 residues. CDR3 sequence (DNA): TGTGCCAGCAGTCCATACCCGGGACAGAACTATGGCTACACCTTC. The encoded protein is CASSPYPGQNYGYTF.

The chain is built from TRBV7-1 and TRBJ1-1; D is ambiguous. TRBV7-1 is classed as an ORF, of uncertain function. V was clipped by 4 bases and J by 1 base, with 7 bases between them. The CDR3 spans 13 residues. The CDR3 region is CASSFLANTEAFF. The CDR3 DNA reads as TGTGCCAGCAGCTTCTTGGCGAACACTGAAGCTTTCTTT.